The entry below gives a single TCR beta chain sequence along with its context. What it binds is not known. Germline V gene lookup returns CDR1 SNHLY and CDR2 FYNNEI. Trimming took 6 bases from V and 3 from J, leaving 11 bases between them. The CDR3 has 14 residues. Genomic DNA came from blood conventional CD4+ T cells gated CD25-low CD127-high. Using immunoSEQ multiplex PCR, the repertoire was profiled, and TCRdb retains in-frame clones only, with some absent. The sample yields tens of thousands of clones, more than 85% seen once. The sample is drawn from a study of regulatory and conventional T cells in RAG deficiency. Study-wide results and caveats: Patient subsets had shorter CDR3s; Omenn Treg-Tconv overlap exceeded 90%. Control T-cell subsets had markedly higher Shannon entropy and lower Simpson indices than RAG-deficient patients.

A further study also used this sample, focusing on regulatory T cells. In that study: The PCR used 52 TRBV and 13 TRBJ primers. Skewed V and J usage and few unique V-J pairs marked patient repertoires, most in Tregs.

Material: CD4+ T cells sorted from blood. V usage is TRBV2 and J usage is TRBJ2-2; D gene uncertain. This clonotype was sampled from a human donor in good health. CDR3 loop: CASSLKTYTGELFF. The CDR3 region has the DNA TGTGCCAGCAGCCTGAAGACCTACACCGGGGAGCTGTTTTTT.